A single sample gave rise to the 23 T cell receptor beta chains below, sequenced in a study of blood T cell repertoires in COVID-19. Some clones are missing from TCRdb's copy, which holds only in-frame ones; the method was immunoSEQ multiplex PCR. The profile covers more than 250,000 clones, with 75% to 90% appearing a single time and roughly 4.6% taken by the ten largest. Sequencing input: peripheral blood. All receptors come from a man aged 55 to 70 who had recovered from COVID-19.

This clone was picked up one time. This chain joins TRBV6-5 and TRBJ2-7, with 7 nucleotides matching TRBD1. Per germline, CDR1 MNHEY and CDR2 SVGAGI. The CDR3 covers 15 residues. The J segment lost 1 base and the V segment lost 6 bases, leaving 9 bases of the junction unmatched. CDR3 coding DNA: TGTGCCAGCAGCTACAACAGGGGTCCTTCCTACGAGCAGTACTTC. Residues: CASSYNRGPSYEQYF.

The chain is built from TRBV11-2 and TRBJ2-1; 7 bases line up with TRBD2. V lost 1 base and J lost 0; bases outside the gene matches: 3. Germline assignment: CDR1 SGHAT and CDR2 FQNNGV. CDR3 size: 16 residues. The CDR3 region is CASSLGPSGSYNEQFF. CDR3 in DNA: TGTGCCAGCAGCTTAGGCCCTAGCGGCTCCTACAATGAGCAGTTCTTC.

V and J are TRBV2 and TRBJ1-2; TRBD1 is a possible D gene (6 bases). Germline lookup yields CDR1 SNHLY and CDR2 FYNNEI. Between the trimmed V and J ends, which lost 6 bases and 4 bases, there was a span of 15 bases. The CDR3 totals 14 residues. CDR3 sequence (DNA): TGTGCCAGCAGCGCCAGGGGAAACCTCTATGGCTACACCTTC. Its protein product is CASSARGNLYGYTF.

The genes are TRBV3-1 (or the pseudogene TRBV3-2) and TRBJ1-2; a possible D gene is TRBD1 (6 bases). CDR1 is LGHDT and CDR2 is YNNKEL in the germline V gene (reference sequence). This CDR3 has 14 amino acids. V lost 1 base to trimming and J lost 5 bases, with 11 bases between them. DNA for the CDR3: TGTGCCAGCAGCCAAGGACAGGTGGGGTATGGCTACACCTTC. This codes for CASSQGQVGYGYTF.

The CDR3 DNA reads TGTGCCACCAGTGATTTAGAGAGGACAGGGGGATTTGTGGACACCGGGGAGCTGTTTTTT. Translating gives CATSDLERTGGFVDTGELFF. The J gene is TRBJ2-2, the V gene TRBV24-1; 10 bases agree with TRBD1. V lost 1 base, J lost 3 bases, and 13 bases stayed unmatched. The CDR3 consists of 20 residues. Germline V gives CDR1 KGHDR, CDR2 SFDVKD.

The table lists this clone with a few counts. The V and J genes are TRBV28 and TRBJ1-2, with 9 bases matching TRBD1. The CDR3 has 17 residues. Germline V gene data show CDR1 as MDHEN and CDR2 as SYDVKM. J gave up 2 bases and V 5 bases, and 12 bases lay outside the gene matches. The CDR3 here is CASSRPDRGKDNYGYTF. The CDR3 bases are TGTGCCAGCAGTAGACCGGACAGGGGAAAGGACAACTATGGCTACACCTTC.

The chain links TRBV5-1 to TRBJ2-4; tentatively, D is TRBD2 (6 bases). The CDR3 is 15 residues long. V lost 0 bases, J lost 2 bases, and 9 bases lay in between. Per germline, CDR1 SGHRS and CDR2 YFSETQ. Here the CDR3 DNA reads TGCGCCAGCAGCTTGGCCGGGGGAACCAAAAACATTCAGTACTTC. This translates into CASSLAGGTKNIQYF. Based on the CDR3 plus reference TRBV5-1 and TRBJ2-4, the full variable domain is KAGVTQTPRYLIKTRGQQVTLSCSPISGHRSVSWYQQTPGQGLQFLFEYFSETQRNKGNFPGRFSGRQFSNSRSEMNVSTLELGDSALYLCASSLAGGTKNIQYFGAGTRLSVL.

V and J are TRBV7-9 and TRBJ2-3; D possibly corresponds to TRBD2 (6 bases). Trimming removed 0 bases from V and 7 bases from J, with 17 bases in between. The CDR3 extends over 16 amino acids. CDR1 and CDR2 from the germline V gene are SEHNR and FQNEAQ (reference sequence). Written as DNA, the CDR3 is TGTGCCAGCAGCTTAGCGCTTAACCTAGCGCCAAATACGCAGTATTTT. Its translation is CASSLALNLAPNTQYF.

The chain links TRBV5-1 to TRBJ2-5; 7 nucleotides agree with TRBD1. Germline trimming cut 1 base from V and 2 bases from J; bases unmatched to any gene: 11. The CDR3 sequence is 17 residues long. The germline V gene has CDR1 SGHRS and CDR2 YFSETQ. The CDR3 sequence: CASSLQNHRGGQETQYF. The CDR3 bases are TGCGCCAGCAGCTTGCAGAACCACAGGGGTGGGCAAGAGACCCAGTACTTC.

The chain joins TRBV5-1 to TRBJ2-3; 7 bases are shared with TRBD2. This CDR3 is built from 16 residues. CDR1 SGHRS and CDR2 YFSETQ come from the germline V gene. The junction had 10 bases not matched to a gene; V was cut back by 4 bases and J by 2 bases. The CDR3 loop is CASSTALARITDTQYF. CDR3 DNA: TGCGCCAGCAGCACCGCACTAGCGCGGATCACAGATACGCAGTATTTT.

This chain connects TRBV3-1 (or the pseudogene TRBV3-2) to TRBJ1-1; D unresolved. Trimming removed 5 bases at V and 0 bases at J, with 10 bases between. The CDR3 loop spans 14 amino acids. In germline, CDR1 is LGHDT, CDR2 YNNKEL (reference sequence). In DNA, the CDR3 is TGTGCCAGCAGCGAGGCAACCTTGAACACTGAAGCTTTCTTT. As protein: CASSEATLNTEAFF.

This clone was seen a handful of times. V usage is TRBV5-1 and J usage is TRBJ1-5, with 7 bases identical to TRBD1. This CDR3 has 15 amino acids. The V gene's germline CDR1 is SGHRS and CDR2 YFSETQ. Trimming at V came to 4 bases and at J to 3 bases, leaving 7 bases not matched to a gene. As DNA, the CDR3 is TGCGCCAGCAGCATTACAGGGGCGCTCAATCAGCCCCAGCATTTT. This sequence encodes CASSITGALNQPQHF.

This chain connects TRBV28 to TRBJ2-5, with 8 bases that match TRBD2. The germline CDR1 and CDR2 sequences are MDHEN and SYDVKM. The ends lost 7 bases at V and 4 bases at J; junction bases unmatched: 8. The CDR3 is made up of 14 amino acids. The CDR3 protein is CASTLAGGGETQYF. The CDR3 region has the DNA TGTGCCAGCACCCTAGCGGGCGGAGGAGAGACCCAGTACTTC.

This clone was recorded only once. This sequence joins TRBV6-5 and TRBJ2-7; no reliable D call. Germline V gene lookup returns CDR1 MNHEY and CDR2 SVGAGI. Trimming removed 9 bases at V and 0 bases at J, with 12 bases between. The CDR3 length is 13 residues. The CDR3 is CASGLQYSYEQYF. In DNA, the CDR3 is TGTGCCAGTGGGCTCCAGTACTCCTACGAGCAGTACTTC.

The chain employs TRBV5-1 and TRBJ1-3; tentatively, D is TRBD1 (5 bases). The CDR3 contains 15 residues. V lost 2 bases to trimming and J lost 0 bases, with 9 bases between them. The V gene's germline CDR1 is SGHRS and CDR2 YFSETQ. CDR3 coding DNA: TGCGCCAGCAGCTTCGACAGCTTCTCTGGAAACACCATATATTTT. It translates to CASSFDSFSGNTIYF. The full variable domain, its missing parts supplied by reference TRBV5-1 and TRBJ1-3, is KAGVTQTPRYLIKTRGQQVTLSCSPISGHRSVSWYQQTPGQGLQFLFEYFSETQRNKGNFPGRFSGRQFSNSRSEMNVSTLELGDSALYLCASSFDSFSGNTIYFGEGSWLTVV.

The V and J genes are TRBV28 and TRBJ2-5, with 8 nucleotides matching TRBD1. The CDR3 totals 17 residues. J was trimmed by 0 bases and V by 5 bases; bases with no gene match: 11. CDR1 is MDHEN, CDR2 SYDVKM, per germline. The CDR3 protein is CASSPNTGTGYQETQYF. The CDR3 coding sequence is TGTGCCAGCAGTCCCAATACCGGGACAGGCTACCAAGAGACCCAGTACTTC.

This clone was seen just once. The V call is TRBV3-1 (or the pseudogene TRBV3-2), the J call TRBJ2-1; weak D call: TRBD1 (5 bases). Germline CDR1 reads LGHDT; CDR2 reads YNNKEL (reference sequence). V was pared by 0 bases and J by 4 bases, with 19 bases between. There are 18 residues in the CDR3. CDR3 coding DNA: TGTGCCAGCAGCCAAGAACCGCCCGGGCCCCAGGGATACAATGAGCAGTTCTTC. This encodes CASSQEPPGPQGYNEQFF.

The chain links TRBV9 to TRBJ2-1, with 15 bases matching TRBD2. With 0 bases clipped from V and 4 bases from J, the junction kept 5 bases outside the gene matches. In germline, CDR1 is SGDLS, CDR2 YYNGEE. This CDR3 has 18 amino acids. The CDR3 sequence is CASSVDGLAGGPYNEQFF. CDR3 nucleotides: TGTGCCAGCAGCGTAGATGGACTAGCGGGGGGGCCTTACAATGAGCAGTTCTTC.

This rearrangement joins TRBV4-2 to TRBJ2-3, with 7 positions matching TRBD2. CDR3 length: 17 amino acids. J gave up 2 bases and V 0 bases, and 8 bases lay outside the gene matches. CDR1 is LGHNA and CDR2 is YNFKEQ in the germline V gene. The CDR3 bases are TGTGCCAGCAGCCAAGAGGGGACGGGACTACCCACAGATACGCAGTATTTT. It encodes CASSQEGTGLPTDTQYF.

CDR3 in DNA: TGCGCCAGCAGCTTGGGGGGCCCAGCTAGCACAGATACGCAGTATTTT. It yields the protein CASSLGGPASTDTQYF. The J gene is TRBJ2-3, the V gene TRBV5-1; TRBD1 might be the D (5 bases). Germline V gene sequence: CDR1 SGHRS, CDR2 YFSETQ. Between the trimmed V and J ends, which lost 0 bases and 0 bases, there was a span of 11 bases. This CDR3 spans 16 amino acids.

CDR3 residues: CASSGEDSWTGLSYEQYF. CDR3 bases: TGTGCCAGCAGTGGGGAAGATAGCTGGACAGGGCTAAGCTACGAGCAGTACTTC. The chain links TRBV6-1 to TRBJ2-7; TRBD1 aligns across 8 bases. The CDR3 extends over 18 amino acids. Germline trimming cut 4 bases from V and 3 bases from J; bases unmatched to any gene: 17. Germline lookup yields CDR1 MNHNS and CDR2 SASEGT.

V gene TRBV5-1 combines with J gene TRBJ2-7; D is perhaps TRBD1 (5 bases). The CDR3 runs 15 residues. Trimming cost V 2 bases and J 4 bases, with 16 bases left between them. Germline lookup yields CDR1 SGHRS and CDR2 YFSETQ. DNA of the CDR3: TGCGCCAGCAGCTTCGGTGGGGCAAAAGAGTACGAGCAGTACTTC. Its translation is CASSFGGAKEYEQYF.

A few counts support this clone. The CDR3 spells CASSEQGQGASGNTIYF. The CDR3 DNA follows: TGTGCCAGCAGCGAACAGGGACAGGGGGCCTCTGGAAACACCATATATTTT. The V call is TRBV9, the J call TRBJ1-3; 12 nucleotides line up with TRBD1. V dropped 3 bases and J dropped 0; count of bases not matched to a gene: 4. Germline loops: CDR1 SGDLS, CDR2 YYNGEE. The CDR3 spans 17 residues.